These 8 T cell receptor beta chains originate from one sample sequenced in a study of blood T cell repertoires in COVID-19. Some clones are missing from TCRdb's copy, which holds only in-frame ones; the method was immunoSEQ multiplex PCR. The table has 120,000 to 150,000 clones, roughly 90% seen once. Material for sequencing was PBMCs or T cells enriched from blood (not recorded which). The receptor source for this set is a woman in her twenties or thirties with acute COVID-19.

This clone came up a few times. The chain is built from TRBV7-3 and TRBJ2-1, with TRBD2 matching over 10 bases. The V gene end was trimmed by 1 base and the J gene end by 6 bases; junction bases not matched to a gene: 6. CDR1 is SGHTA, CDR2 FQGTGA, per germline. The CDR3 consists of 16 residues. CDR3 residues: CASSLIELAGPNEQFF. CDR3 DNA sequence: TGTGCCAGCAGCTTAATCGAACTAGCGGGGCCCAATGAGCAGTTCTTC.

The gene calls are TRBV6-2 or TRBV6-3 and TRBJ2-7; tentatively, D is TRBD2 (6 bases). The germline CDR1 and CDR2 sequences are MNHEY and SVGEGT. V was shortened by 0 bases and J by 1 base, with 13 bases between the two germline ends. The CDR3 runs to 16 residues. CDR3 DNA sequence: TGTGCCAGCAGTTACTCGACGTTAGCGGAATCCTACGAGCAGTACTTC. This codes for CASSYSTLAESYEQYF.

V and J are TRBV7-2 and TRBJ2-5; unclear D gene. The CDR3 sequence is 13 residues long. Germline V gene lookup returns CDR1 SGHTA and CDR2 FQGNSA. V gave up 1 base and J gave up 0 bases, with 3 bases separating them. The CDR3 DNA follows: TGTGCCAGCAGCTTAGACTACCAAGAGACCCAGTACTTC. It is translated as CASSLDYQETQYF.

The rearrangement uses TRBV27 and TRBJ2-2; tentative D call: TRBD1 (5 bases). This CDR3 is built from 14 residues. V shed 6 bases and J shed 5 bases, with 13 bases lying between them. Germline CDR1 MNHEY, CDR2 SMNVEV (reference sequence). The DNA for the CDR3 is TGTGCCAGCAGCCCACTGGGGCAGACCGGGGAGCTGTTTTTT. Translating it yields CASSPLGQTGELFF.

The chain carries TRBV28 and TRBJ2-4; 8 bases fit TRBD1. This CDR3 has 18 residues. With V trimmed by 5 bases and J by 0 bases, 12 bases remained unmatched. CDR1 and CDR2 from the germline V gene are MDHEN and SYDVKM. The CDR3 protein is CASSPTRRTGLAKNIQYF. CDR3 coding DNA: TGTGCCAGCAGTCCCACCCGCCGGACAGGGCTAGCCAAAAACATTCAGTACTTC.

This rearrangement joins TRBV6-5 to TRBJ2-7; D perhaps matches TRBD1 (5 bases). The germline V gene encodes CDR1 MNHEY and CDR2 SVGAGI. The CDR3 sequence is 15 residues long. V shed 0 bases and J shed 2 bases, with 11 bases lying between them. CDR3 sequence reads: CASSYSRQGAYEQYF. As DNA, the CDR3 is TGTGCCAGCAGTTACTCTCGGCAGGGTGCCTACGAGCAGTACTTC.

CDR3 coding DNA: TGTGCCAGCAGTACTAAGGGACAGGGGGGACACGAGCAGTACTTC. Translated, it gives CASSTKGQGGHEQYF. The chain has TRBV6-5 and TRBJ2-7; 11 nucleotides align to TRBD1. The CDR3 runs 15 residues. The J segment lost 5 bases and the V segment lost 5 bases, leaving 8 bases of the junction unmatched. Germline values: CDR1 MNHEY, CDR2 SVGAGI.

This chain uses TRBV25-1 with TRBJ1-3; a weak D match, TRBD1 (5 bases). Trimming stripped 5 bases from V and 0 bases from J, with 8 bases between. Germline CDR1 and CDR2: MGHDK and SYGVNS. The CDR3 is 14 residues long. The CDR3 region has the DNA TGTGCCAGCAGTTGGGGGGGCTCTGGAAACACCATATATTTT. It encodes CASSWGGSGNTIYF.